Listed below are T cell receptor beta chains from one sample, sequenced in a study of cytomegalovirus exposure and HLA in healthy donors. Sequencing was performed with immunoSEQ multiplex PCR; in TCRdb, only in-frame clones are kept and a portion is missing. The repertoire holds tens of thousands of clones, with 65% to 85% as singletons. What was sequenced was PBMCs. These receptors were taken from a male donor in good health and CMV-seronegative. CDR3s include the opening cysteine and the closing phenylalanine or tryptophan. Fields, in order: D gene, V gene, CDR3 protein. A D gene is named only where the DNA matches it firmly.

TRBD1,TRBV5-1,CASRTGEYTGELFF
TRBD1,TRBV6-5,CASSYSDRDLQETQYF
TRBD2,TRBV5-1,CASSHGTRRYEQYF
TRBD2,TRBV5-4,CASSLGGTRLNEQFF
-,TRBV30,CAWKDSANYGYTF
-,TRBV5-4,CASSELAEGARETQYF
TRBD2,TRBV10-3,CAIRDPGLGGETQYF
-,TRBV5-4,CASSISRETQYF
TRBD1,TRBV19,CASSSGQGGNIQYF
-,TRBV18,CASSPGEGLSYEQYF
TRBD2,TRBV5-4,CASSPTSGAYEQYF
TRBD2,TRBV7-2,CASSRGGAGETQYF
TRBD1,TRBV19,CASKETGRSYEQYF
-,TRBV5-6,CASSPRLAETQYF
TRBD2,TRBV9,CASSASRGRVMVLAGGTYEQYF
TRBD1,TRBV4-2,CASSQDVQGAQTGSQTQYF
-,TRBV5-1,CASSWATSMNTEAFF
-,TRBV19,CASSNHYRELTQETQYF
TRBD1,TRBV6-1,CASRDRGGNQPQHF
-,TRBV30,CAWSKTTDTEAFF
TRBD1,TRBV4-2,CASSLGQGETGNEQFF
-,TRBV2,CASKQGRRAFF
-,TRBV7-2,CASSLVGRELTNGYTF
TRBD1,TRBV7-9,CASSLGQMNTEAFF
-,TRBV6-1,CASSEGQEVGELFF
-,TRBV10-1,CASSELAYSLRHIQYF
TRBD1,TRBV27,CASSLGQGGTEAFF
-,TRBV29-1,CSVEAGRGAYEQYF
-,TRBV9,CASSVEGSENTGELFF
-,TRBV5-4,CASSLGLTSSYNEQFF
TRBD1,TRBV10-3,CAISGTGRVGELFF
-,TRBV5-4,CASSNPISGGTDTQYF
-,TRBV6-5,CASSWDKTNYGYTF
TRBD2,TRBV4-1,CASSQLTSGAGETQYF
-,TRBV11-2,CASSWGHPSNYGYTF
TRBD1,TRBV5-5,CASSWSTGTGYNSPLHF
-,TRBV7-3,CASSRLGGSTDTQYF
-,TRBV9,CASSFDRDTLNTEAFF